This entry is about one T cell receptor beta chain. The data were produced by immunoSEQ multiplex PCR, yet TCRdb's version contains in-frame clones alone and is incomplete. The table lists tens of thousands of clones, about 92% of them singletons, with approximately 5% in the top ten. This specimen comes from a study of T cell responses to AZD1222 COVID-19 vaccine. Per the germline V gene, CDR1 is MDHEN and CDR2 is SYDVKM. The CDR3 has 16 amino acids. J lost 2 bases, V lost 5 bases, and 7 bases had no gene match. The origin of this receptor is an adult who received the AZD1222 COVID-19 vaccine. This rearrangement joins TRBV28 to TRBJ2-3; the match to TRBD2 covers 10 bases. This specimen consisted of peripheral blood, obtained 28 days after the second AZD1222 dose. The CDR3 nucleotides are TGTGCCAGCAGTCCCGGAGCGGGAGGGAACACAGATACGCAGTATTTT. Amino acids: CASSPGAGGNTDTQYF.